This T cell receptor beta chain was sequenced during a study of blood T cell repertoires in COVID-19. Participant-given clinical history determined each cohort assignment. The CDR3 has 18 residues. Germline CDR1 reads MGHDK; CDR2 reads SYGVNS. The trim removed 8 bases at V and 0 bases at J, leaving 12 bases unmatched. As processed by the authors: Scientists estimated how many nucleated cells there were by amplifying reference gene primers. The assay was immunoSEQ multiplex PCR, and TCRdb's table has in-frame clones only and misses some. V, J and clone size are those of that table, while D and trimming were read from the DNA. This sample carries about 200,000 clones, approximately 85% of them seen once, and the ten largest clones take 5% to 7%.

The sequenced sample was PBMCs or T cells enriched from blood (not recorded which). This receptor was identified in a man aged 40-50 years with acute COVID-19. This chain links TRBV25-1 with TRBJ2-1; TRBD2 matches 11 bases. CDR3 DNA: TGTGCCAGCGGGGGATGGGGGACTAGCGGCGCCTCCTACAATGAGCAGTTCTTC. Encoded protein: CASGGWGTSGASYNEQFF.